This entry describes one TCR beta chain. Its specificity is not known. Data came from immunoSEQ multiplex PCR; TCRdb stores just in-frame clones and leaves some out. The table has 60,000 to 70,000 clones, approximately 78% seen once. The data were taken from a study of OX40 agonist ivuxolimab in advanced cancers. Whole-study findings and limits: The study found that CD8+ T cells averaged more expanded clones than CD4+. There were also nonresponders showing low normalized T-cell clonal expansion.

With 3 bases removed from V and 5 bases from J, the gap between germline ends came to 14 bases. The CDR3 totals 15 residues. The germline gives CDR1 LNHDA, CDR2 SQIVND (reference sequence). The gene calls are TRBV19 and TRBJ2-4, with D perhaps given as TRBD1 or TRBD2 (5 bases each). The receptor's source is an adult with an advanced solid tumor such as melanoma, head and neck, liver or kidney cancer. This specimen consisted of CD4+ or CD8+ T cells sorted from blood, obtained in a trial of the OX40 agonist ivuxolimab. The CDR3 loop reads CASSIFAGRENIQYF. The CDR3, as DNA: TGTGCCAGTAGTATTTTTGCAGGGCGGGAAAACATTCAGTACTTC.